The 20 T cell receptor beta chains presented below share a single source sample, sequenced in a study of CD8 T cells in ankylosing spondylitis. From the 5' RACE reads, TCRdb called clonotypes with MiXCR, one entry per CDR3 protein. The table includes around 340,000 distinct CDR3 sequences, approximately 15% detected once. The material sequenced was blood, either unsorted or a sorted T cell fraction (not recorded which). Every receptor here comes from a male donor with ankylosing spondylitis or in good health (not recorded which).

This clonotype was seen repeatedly, ten times or more. V is TRBV12-3 or TRBV12-4 and J is TRBJ2-1; 9 nucleotides agree with TRBD1. The CDR3 spans 13 residues. The ends lost 6 bases at V and 8 bases at J; junction bases unmatched: 5. This CDR3 is CASSRDRVDEQFF. For the CDR3, the DNA is TGTGCCAGCAGCCGGGACAGGGTGGATGAGCAGTTCTTC.

This clonotype was found many times. The rearrangement uses TRBV12-3 or TRBV12-4 and TRBJ1-5; D is unclear. This CDR3 region has 15 residues. The V gene lost 3 bases and the J gene lost 1 base, with 10 bases spanning the gap. The CDR3 DNA sequence: TGTGCCAGCAGTTTTGAGGGATCAAGCAATCAGCCCCAGCATTTT. Translated, it gives CASSFEGSSNQPQHF.

The table lists this clonotype with a few counts. This chain connects TRBV29-1 to TRBJ1-1; TRBD1 matches 7 bases. V shed 7 bases, J shed 4 bases, and the junction held 6 bases outside the gene matches. Germline CDR1 SQVTM, CDR2 ANQGSEA. The CDR3 runs 12 residues. CDR3 nucleotide sequence: TGCAGCGGCGGGACAGCTGGCACTGAAGCTTTCTTT. Protein sequence: CSGGTAGTEAFF.

This clonotype was seen a handful of times. The rearrangement uses TRBV18 and TRBJ2-5; 7 positions agree with TRBD2. The V and J ends lost 5 bases and 7 bases, in that order; junction bases with no gene match: 13. Germline loops: CDR1 KGHSH, CDR2 LQKENI. The CDR3 consists of 15 residues. CDR3 coding DNA: TGTGCCAGCTCATCTTTACTAGCGCTCTCAGGGACCCAGTACTTC. It translates to CASSSLLALSGTQYF.

As regards this clonotype: A read error may explain this, as a much larger clone is one base away. This chain links TRBV5-1 with TRBJ2-1, with 9 bases fitting TRBD2. Germline CDR1 reads SGHRS; CDR2 reads YFSETQ. J lost 12 bases, V lost 0 bases, and 10 bases had no gene match. The CDR3 is 15 residues long. CDR3 amino acids: CASSLETSGQQGQFF. The DNA of the CDR3 is TGCGCCAGCAGCTTGGAGACTAGCGGTCAGCAGGGGCAGTTCTTC.

The CDR3 here is CASSLWDRENDGYTF. The CDR3 region has the DNA TGTGCCAGCAGTCTCTGGGACAGGGAAAATGATGGCTACACCTTC. The chain combines TRBV12-3 or TRBV12-4 with TRBJ1-2; 9 positions match TRBD1. V shed 5 bases and J 6 bases; nucleotides not matched to a gene: 10. The CDR3 runs to 15 residues.

The rearrangement joins TRBV5-5 to TRBJ1-2; TRBD1 agrees at 10 bases. Trimming removed 4 bases from V and 6 bases from J; junction bases left unmatched: 12. The CDR3 length is 16 residues. Germline V lookup: CDR1 SGHKS, CDR2 YYEKEE (reference sequence). CDR3 coding DNA: TGTGCCAGCAGCCTGGTACCGGGACAGGGGAGTCATGGCTACACCTTC. It specifies CASSLVPGQGSHGYTF.

J is TRBJ2-3 and V is TRBV20-1; D is perhaps TRBD1 or TRBD2 (5 bases each). There are 11 residues in the CDR3. V shed 5 bases and J shed 2 bases, with 5 bases lying between them. The germline gives CDR1 DFQATT, CDR2 SNEGSKA (reference sequence). CDR3 sequence: CSAGTTDTQYF. CDR3 sequence (DNA): TGCAGTGCTGGGACCACAGATACGCAGTATTTT.

The gene calls are TRBV12-3 or TRBV12-4 and TRBJ2-3; 7 bases are shared with TRBD2. Germline trimming cut 6 bases from V and 1 base from J; bases unmatched to any gene: 4. This CDR3 comprises 14 residues. The CDR3 DNA follows: TGTGCCAGCAGACTGGGGGGGGGCACAGATACGCAGTATTTT. It encodes CASRLGGGTDTQYF.

This clonotype was seen repeatedly, ten times or more. The chain links TRBV20-1 to TRBJ1-5; TRBD1 might be the D (5 bases). Trimming shortened V by 4 bases and J by 3 bases, and 7 bases separated the two germline ends. This CDR3 has 12 amino acids. Germline lookup yields CDR1 DFQATT and CDR2 SNEGSKA (reference sequence). The CDR3 sequence is CSATGINQPQHF. CDR3 sequence (DNA): TGCAGTGCTACAGGGATCAATCAGCCCCAGCATTTT.

This clonotype was detected a few times. The rearrangement joins TRBV4-1 to TRBJ1-6, with D uncertain. Germline V gene sequence: CDR1 MGHRA, CDR2 YSYEKL. V dropped 1 base and J dropped 10 bases, with 8 bases sitting between them. This CDR3 spans 13 amino acids. CDR3 DNA sequence: TGCGCCAGCAGCCAAGCGGCAGACTCACCCCTCCACTTT. This sequence encodes CASSQAADSPLHF.

The sample holds many counts of this clonotype. The chain joins TRBV12-3 or TRBV12-4 to TRBJ1-1; D not resolved. The CDR3 has 14 amino acids. V shed 5 bases and J shed 4 bases, with 14 bases lying between them. CDR3 loop: CASSQKDQFTEAFF. The DNA for the CDR3 is TGTGCCAGCAGTCAAAAGGACCAGTTCACTGAAGCTTTCTTT.

This chain joins TRBV4-1 and TRBJ2-7; D is ambiguous. This CDR3 spans 15 amino acids. Germline V gene sequence: CDR1 MGHRA, CDR2 YSYEKL. The germline V and J ends were trimmed by 5 bases and 0 bases, with 14 bases remaining between them. The CDR3 DNA sequence: TGCGCCAGCAGCACCTCCAAGCGTCCCTCCTACGAGCAGTACTTC. It specifies CASSTSKRPSYEQYF.

The chain uses TRBV20-1 and TRBJ2-5, with 9 bases fitting TRBD2. This CDR3 contains 17 residues. V trimming: 3 bases; J trimming: 2 bases; junction bases outside the gene matches: 13. Germline lookup yields CDR1 DFQATT and CDR2 SNEGSKA (reference sequence). DNA of the CDR3: TGCAGTGCTAGGCCTCCAAAGGGACTAGCTGGACAAGAGACCCAGTACTTC. It codes for CSARPPKGLAGQETQYF.

The rearrangement links TRBV12-3 or TRBV12-4 to TRBJ1-5, with unresolved D. V lost 5 bases and J 7 bases, leaving 9 bases between the germline ends. The CDR3 totals 12 residues. DNA of the CDR3: TGTGCCAGCAGTATTTTAGAGCAGCCCCAGCATTTT. Translating it yields CASSILEQPQHF.

This clonotype was seen a handful of times. The chain employs TRBV5-1 and TRBJ2-1; 7 bases are a match to TRBD1. J was trimmed by 0 bases and V by 3 bases; bases with no gene match: 3. The germline V gene encodes CDR1 SGHRS and CDR2 YFSETQ. The CDR3 consists of 15 residues. CDR3 coding DNA: TGCGCCAGCAGCTCCGGACAGGTCTCCTACAATGAGCAGTTCTTC. Residues: CASSSGQVSYNEQFF. The complete variable domain, with remaining parts taken from reference TRBV5-1 and TRBJ2-1, reads KAGVTQTPRYLIKTRGQQVTLSCSPISGHRSVSWYQQTPGQGLQFLFEYFSETQRNKGNFPGRFSGRQFSNSRSEMNVSTLELGDSALYLCASSSGQVSYNEQFFGPGTRLTVL.

This clonotype was counted between two and nine times. V and J are TRBV5-1 and TRBJ2-3; TRBD1 is a possible D gene (5 bases). Germline CDR1 and CDR2: SGHRS and YFSETQ. This CDR3 region has 14 residues. V lost 1 base and J 6 bases, leaving 12 bases between the germline ends. CDR3 in amino acids: CASSLSGLGDTQYF. The CDR3 region has the DNA TGCGCCAGCAGCTTGTCAGGGCTTGGGGATACGCAGTATTTT.

This clonotype was counted between two and nine times. V gene TRBV12-3 or TRBV12-4 combines with J gene TRBJ2-3, with TRBD1 matching over 7 bases. The CDR3 sequence is 14 residues long. Trimming cost V 7 bases and J 4 bases; bases outside gene matches: 8. The CDR3 sequence is CASTPTGLADTQYF. Written as DNA, the CDR3 is TGTGCCAGCACCCCGACAGGGTTGGCAGATACGCAGTATTTT.

This clonotype turned up a few times. The chain employs TRBV12-3 or TRBV12-4 and TRBJ1-1, with TRBD1 matching 10 bases. V dropped 3 bases and J dropped 5; count of bases not matched to a gene: 6. The CDR3 covers 15 residues. The CDR3 loop reads CASSFPGTGVTEAFF. CDR3 sequence (DNA): TGTGCCAGCAGTTTCCCTGGGACAGGGGTTACTGAAGCTTTCTTT.

This clonotype showed up just a few times. The rearrangement uses TRBV11-3 and TRBJ2-1; the D is unclear. The CDR3 is 15 amino acids. V was clipped by 3 bases and J by 10 bases, with 19 bases between them. CDR1 SGHNT and CDR2 YENEEA come from the germline V gene. CDR3 nucleotide sequence: TGTGCCAGCAGCTTTAGCCAAACCGCTTCGGGCGAGCAGTTCTTC. Its translation is CASSFSQTASGEQFF.